The T cell receptor (beta chain) described here comes from a study of CD8 T cells in ankylosing spondylitis. Quantitative barcoded 5'-RACE was used to prepare TCR beta libraries. Each CDR3 protein is one row after TCRdb ran MiXCR on the 5' RACE reads. Here the sample spans some 140,000 distinct CDR3 sequences, roughly 7.7% being singletons. This clonotype was recorded once. Its antigen is as yet unknown. Study results and limitations: What seemed typical of ankylosing spondylitis blood was a TCR beta motif built from roughly eight highly homologous variants. The disease-linked clones had a CD8+ phenotype and low blood frequencies. Reported data indicate significant enrichment of disease-linked clones within matched ankylosing spondylitis synovial fluid.

Between the trimmed V and J ends, which lost 6 bases and 4 bases, there was a span of 18 bases. CDR3 length equals 15 residues. Germline V gene sequence: CDR1 SGHTA, CDR2 FQGNSA. Sequenced: synovial fluid, either unsorted or a sorted T cell fraction (not recorded which). This receptor was obtained from a male donor with ankylosing spondylitis. This chain connects TRBV7-2 to TRBJ1-2; D not resolved. As DNA, the CDR3 is TGTGCCAGCAGTCCTTTCCAAGGAATTTCCTATGGCTACACCTTC. Amino acids: CASSPFQGISYGYTF.